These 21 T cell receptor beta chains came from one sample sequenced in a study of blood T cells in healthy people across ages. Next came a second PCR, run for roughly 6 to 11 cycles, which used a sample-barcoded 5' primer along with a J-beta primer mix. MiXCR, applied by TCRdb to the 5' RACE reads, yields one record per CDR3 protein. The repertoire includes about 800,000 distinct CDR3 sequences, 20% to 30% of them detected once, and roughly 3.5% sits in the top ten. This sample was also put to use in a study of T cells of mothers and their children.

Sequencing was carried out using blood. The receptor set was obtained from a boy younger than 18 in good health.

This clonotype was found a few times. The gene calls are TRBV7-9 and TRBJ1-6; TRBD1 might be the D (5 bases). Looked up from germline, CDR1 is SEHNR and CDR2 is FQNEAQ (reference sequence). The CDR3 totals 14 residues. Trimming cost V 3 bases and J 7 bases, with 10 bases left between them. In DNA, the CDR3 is TGTGCCAGCAGCTTTGAGGGACGCAATTCACCCCTCCACTTT. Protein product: CASSFEGRNSPLHF.

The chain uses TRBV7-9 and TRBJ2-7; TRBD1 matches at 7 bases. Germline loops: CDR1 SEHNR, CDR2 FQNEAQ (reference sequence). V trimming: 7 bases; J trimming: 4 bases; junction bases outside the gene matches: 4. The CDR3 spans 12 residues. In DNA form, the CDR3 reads TGTGCCAGCACCGGGACAGTTTACGAGCAGTACTTC. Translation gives CASTGTVYEQYF. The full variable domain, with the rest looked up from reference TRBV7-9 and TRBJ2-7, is DTGVSQNPRHKITKRGQNVTFRCDPISEHNRLYWYRQTLGQGPEFLTYFQNEAQLEKSRLLSDRFSAERPKGSFSTLEIQRTEQGDSAMYLCASTGTVYEQYFGPGTRLTVT.

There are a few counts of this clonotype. CDR3 sequence reads: CASSQGLTPHAGEQFF. The CDR3 DNA sequence: TGTGCCAGCAGTCAGGGACTTACCCCCCATGCAGGTGAGCAGTTCTTC. The chain uses TRBV12-3 or TRBV12-4 and TRBJ2-5; D may be TRBD2 (6 bases). Matching the DNA end better, TRBJ2-1 makes the J call doubtful. The CDR3 has 16 residues.

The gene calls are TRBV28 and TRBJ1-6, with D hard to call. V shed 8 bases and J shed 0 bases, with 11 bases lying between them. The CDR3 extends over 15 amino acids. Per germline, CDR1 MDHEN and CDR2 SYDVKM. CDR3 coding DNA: TGTGCCAGCTACACCCCGGACTCCTATAATTCACCCCTCCACTTT. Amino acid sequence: CASYTPDSYNSPLHF.

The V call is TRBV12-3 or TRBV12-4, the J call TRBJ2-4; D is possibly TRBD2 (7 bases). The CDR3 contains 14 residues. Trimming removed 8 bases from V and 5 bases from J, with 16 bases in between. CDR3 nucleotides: TGTGCCAGCTCGGGGGGACAATACGAAAACATTCAGTACTTC. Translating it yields CASSGGQYENIQYF.

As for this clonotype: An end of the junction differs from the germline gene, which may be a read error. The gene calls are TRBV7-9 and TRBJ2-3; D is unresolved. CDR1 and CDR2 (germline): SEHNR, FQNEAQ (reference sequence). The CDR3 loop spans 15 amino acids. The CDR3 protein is CASSHQDGTTHTRYF. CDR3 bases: TGTGCCAGCAGCCACCAGGACGGAACTACGCATACGCGGTATTTT.

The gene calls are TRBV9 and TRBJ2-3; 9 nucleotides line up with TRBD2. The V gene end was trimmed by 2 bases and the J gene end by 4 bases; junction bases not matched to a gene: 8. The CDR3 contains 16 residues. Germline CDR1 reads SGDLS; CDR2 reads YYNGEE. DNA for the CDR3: TGTGCCAGCAGCGTCGGGACTAGCTTTATGGCAGATACGCAGTATTTT. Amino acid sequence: CASSVGTSFMADTQYF.

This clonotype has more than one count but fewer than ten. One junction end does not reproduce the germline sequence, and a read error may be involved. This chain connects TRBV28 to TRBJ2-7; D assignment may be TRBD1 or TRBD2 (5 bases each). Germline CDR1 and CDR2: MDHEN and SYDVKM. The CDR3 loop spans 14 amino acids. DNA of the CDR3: TGTGTCAGCAGTTTCCAGGGACCGACCTACGAGCAGTACTTC. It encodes CVSSFQGPTYEQYF.

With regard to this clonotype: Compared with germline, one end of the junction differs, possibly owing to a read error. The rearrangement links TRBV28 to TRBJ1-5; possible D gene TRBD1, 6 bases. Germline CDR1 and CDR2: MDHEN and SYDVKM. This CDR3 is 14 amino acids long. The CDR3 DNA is TGTGCCAGCAGTTTGTCGACAGGACCCCCCAGGGTCGCTTTT. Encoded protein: CASSLSTGPPRVAF.

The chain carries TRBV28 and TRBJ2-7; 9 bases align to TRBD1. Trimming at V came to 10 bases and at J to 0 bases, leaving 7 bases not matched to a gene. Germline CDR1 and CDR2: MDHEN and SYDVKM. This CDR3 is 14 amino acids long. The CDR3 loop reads CATLDRGSSYEQYF. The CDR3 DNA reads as TGTGCCACCCTGGACAGGGGAAGCTCCTACGAGCAGTACTTC. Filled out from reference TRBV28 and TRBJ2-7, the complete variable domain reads DVKVTQSSRYLVKRTGEKVFLECVQDMDHENMFWYRQDPGLGLRLIYFSYDVKMKEKGDIPEGYSVSREKKERFSLILESASTNQTSMYLCATLDRGSSYEQYFGPGTRLTVT.

CDR3 residues: CASSQVASEPYEQYF. The CDR3 DNA reads TGCGCCAGCAGCCAAGTAGCTAGCGAGCCCTACGAGCAGTACTTC. The chain recombines TRBV4-3 with TRBJ2-5; D is perhaps TRBD2 (6 bases). The end of the DNA fits TRBJ2-7 better, so the J call may be wrong. The CDR3 has 15 amino acids. Germline V gene data show CDR1 as LGHNA and CDR2 as YSLEER.

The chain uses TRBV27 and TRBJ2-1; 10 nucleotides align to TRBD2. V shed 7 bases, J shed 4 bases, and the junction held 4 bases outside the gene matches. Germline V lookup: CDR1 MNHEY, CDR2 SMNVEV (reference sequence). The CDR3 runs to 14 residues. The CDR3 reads CASKLAGLYNEQFF. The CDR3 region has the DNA TGTGCCAGCAAACTAGCGGGACTATACAATGAGCAGTTCTTC.

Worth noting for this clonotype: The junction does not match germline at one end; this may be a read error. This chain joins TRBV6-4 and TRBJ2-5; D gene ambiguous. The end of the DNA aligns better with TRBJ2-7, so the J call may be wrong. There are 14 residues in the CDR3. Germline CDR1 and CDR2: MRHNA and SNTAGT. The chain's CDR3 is CASSALSGSHEQYF. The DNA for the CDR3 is TGTGCCAGCAGTGCTCTGTCAGGCTCCCACGAGCAGTACTTC.

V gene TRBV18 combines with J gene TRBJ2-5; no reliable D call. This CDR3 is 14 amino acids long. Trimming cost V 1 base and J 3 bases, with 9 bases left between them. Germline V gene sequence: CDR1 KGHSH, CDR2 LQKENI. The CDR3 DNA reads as TGTGCCAGCTCACCACGGTTGAGAGAAGAGACCCAGTACTTC. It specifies CASSPRLREETQYF.

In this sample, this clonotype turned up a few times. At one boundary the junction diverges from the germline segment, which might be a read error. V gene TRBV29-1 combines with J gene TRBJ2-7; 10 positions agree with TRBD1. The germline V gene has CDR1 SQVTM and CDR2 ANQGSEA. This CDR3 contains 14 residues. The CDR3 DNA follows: TGCAACGTTGGGGACCCGGGACAGGGGTACGAGCAGTACTTC. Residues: CNVGDPGQGYEQYF.

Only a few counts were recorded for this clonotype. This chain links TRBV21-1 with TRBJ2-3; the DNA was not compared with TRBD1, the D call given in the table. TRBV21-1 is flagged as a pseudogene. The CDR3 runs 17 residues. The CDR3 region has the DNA TGTGCCAGCTCCTCCTCTAACAGGGATGAAAACACAGATACGCAGTATTTT. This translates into CASSSSNRDENTDTQYF.

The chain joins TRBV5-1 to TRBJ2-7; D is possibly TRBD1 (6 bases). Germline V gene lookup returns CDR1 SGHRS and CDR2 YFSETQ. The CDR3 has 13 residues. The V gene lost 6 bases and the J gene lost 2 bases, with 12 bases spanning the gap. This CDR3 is CASMSTGAYEQYF. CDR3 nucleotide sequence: TGCGCCAGCATGTCGACAGGCGCCTACGAGCAGTACTTC.

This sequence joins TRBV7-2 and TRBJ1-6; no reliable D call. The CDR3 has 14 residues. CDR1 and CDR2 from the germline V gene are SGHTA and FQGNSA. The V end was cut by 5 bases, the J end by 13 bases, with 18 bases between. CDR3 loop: CASSRERSLGPLHF. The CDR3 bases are TGTGCCAGCAGCCGCGAACGGTCCTTAGGGCCCCTCCACTTT.

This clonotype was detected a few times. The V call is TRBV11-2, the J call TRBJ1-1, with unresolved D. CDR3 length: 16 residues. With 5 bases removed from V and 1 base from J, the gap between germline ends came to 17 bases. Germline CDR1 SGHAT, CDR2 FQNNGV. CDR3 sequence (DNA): TGTGCCAGCAGCGAGGGAGACGGGTTGAGGAACACTGAAGCTTTCTTT. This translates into CASSEGDGLRNTEAFF.

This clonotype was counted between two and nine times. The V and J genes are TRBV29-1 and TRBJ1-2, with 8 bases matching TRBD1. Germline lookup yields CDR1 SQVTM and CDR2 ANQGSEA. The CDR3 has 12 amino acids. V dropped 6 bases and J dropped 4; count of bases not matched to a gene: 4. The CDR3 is CSVGTGPYGYTF. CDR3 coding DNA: TGCAGCGTCGGGACAGGCCCCTATGGCTACACCTTC.

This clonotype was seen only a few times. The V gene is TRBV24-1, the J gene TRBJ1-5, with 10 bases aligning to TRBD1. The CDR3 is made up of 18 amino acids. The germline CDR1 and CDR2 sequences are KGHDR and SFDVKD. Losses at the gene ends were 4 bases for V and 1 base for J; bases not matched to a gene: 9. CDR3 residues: CATSESGTGELSNQPQHF. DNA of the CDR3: TGTGCCACCAGTGAATCCGGGACAGGGGAACTAAGCAATCAGCCCCAGCATTTT.